This T cell receptor beta chain is drawn from a study of T cell changes during pregnancy in multiple sclerosis. Data came from immunoSEQ multiplex PCR; TCRdb stores just in-frame clones and leaves some out. This repertoire shows 55,000 to 75,000 clones, approximately 89% found once; its top ten account for 1.1% to 1.5%. V was trimmed by 0 bases and J by 0 bases, leaving 12 bases between them. CDR3 length equals 17 residues. Germline V CDR1 and CDR2: LGHNA, YNFKEQ. The sequence was obtained from a female donor in good health, enrolled as a control in a pregnancy study. The V and J genes are TRBV4-2 and TRBJ1-5; D gene uncertain. This material consisted of peripheral blood, taken in the third trimester of pregnancy. CDR3 sequence reads: CASSQDARTYSNQPQHF. CDR3 nucleotide sequence: TGTGCCAGCAGCCAAGACGCCCGTACATATAGCAATCAGCCCCAGCATTTT.